This TCR beta chain was sequenced for a study of cytomegalovirus exposure and HLA in healthy donors. Study results and caveats: Later, an analysis found that common viral pathogens appeared to be linked with several of the most significant clusters. The Asian-associated ancestry cluster reportedly had fewer N-insertions than the approximately 690-donor mean in a later analysis.

PCR amplification relied on 60 Vbeta primers (plus 13 Jbeta primers). Clones were sequenced by immunoSEQ multiplex PCR, and TCRdb holds only the in-frame ones, with some missing. Counted here are 80,000 to 100,000 clones, roughly 80% occurring once; the ten biggest clones make up 6.5% to 8%. Worth noting for this clone: Its antigen is unknown.

The CDR3 loop spans 11 amino acids. The V and J ends lost 4 bases and 9 bases respectively, with 7 bases between them. CDR1 and CDR2 (germline): SGHAT, FQNNGV. The specimen sequenced was PBMCs. This TCR derives from a man in his fifties in good health and CMV-seropositive. V gene TRBV11-2 combines with J gene TRBJ1-5; D is ambiguous. This chain's CDR3 is CASSSRGPQHF. CDR3 nucleotides: TGTGCCAGCAGCTCCCGGGGGCCCCAGCATTTT.